The 8 T cell receptor beta chains listed next were all sequenced from one sample in a study of T-cell reconstitution after alpha-beta-depleted transplantation in children (dated by TCRdb to 2015 to 2016). The library came from PCR. The sequencer listed for this sample is Illumina HiSeq 2500. TCR library preparation used molecular barcoding, with unique molecular identifiers applied to normalize quantification of the TCRbeta repertoire. TCRdb trimmed the raw reads at Q25, called clones with MiXCR and kept productive beta chains. Each CDR3 protein gets just one entry, which takes the most common genes and DNA from the rows behind it. Counted in this sample were approximately 510,000 distinct CDR3 sequences; about 16% of them appeared once. The ten biggest clones cover over 3% of the sample. Sequences were derived from PBMCs from the stem cell graft donor, sampled from the stem cell graft. The receptors stem from a human donor who donated a stem cell graft to a child with acute lymphoblastic leukemia.

This clonotype was seen a few times. The rearrangement uses TRBV12-3 or TRBV12-4 and TRBJ2-7; 9 nucleotides agree with TRBD2. The junction had 14 bases not matched to a gene; V was cut back by 9 bases and J by 2 bases. This CDR3 region has 16 residues. CDR3 nucleotide sequence: TGTGCCAGTCAAAACCTGCATAGCGGGAGTCCCTACGAGCAGTACTTC. Amino acids: CASQNLHSGSPYEQYF.

This chain uses TRBV27 with TRBJ1-2; 7 bases align to TRBD1. CDR1 MNHEY and CDR2 SMNVEV come from the germline V gene (reference sequence). Unmatched junction bases numbered 7, after V lost 3 bases and J lost 6 bases. The CDR3 is 14 residues long. Here the CDR3 reads CASSLSGGVDGYTF. DNA for the CDR3: TGTGCCAGCAGTTTGTCAGGGGGGGTGGATGGCTACACCTTC.

Here the CDR3 reads CSAKGLAVFNEQFF. The CDR3 region has the DNA TGCAGTGCGAAGGGACTAGCGGTTTTCAATGAGCAGTTCTTC. The V call is TRBV20-1, the J call TRBJ2-1, with 11 bases matching TRBD2. There are 14 residues in the CDR3. Per germline, CDR1 DFQATT and CDR2 SNEGSKA (reference sequence). V lost 6 bases and J lost 6; bases outside the gene matches: 7.

The rearrangement uses TRBV4-1 and TRBJ2-7; D possibly corresponds to TRBD2 (6 bases). V was cut by 4 bases and J by 0 bases, with 10 bases left in between. Germline CDR1 MGHRA, CDR2 YSYEKL. The CDR3 is 14 residues long. CDR3 nucleotides: TGCGCCAGCAGCCGACCGGACTACTCCTACGAGCAGTACTTC. This gives the protein CASSRPDYSYEQYF.

This clonotype was counted only a few times. V usage is TRBV6-5 and J usage is TRBJ2-5; D perhaps matches TRBD2 (6 bases). The V gene lost 10 bases and the J gene lost 5 bases, with 20 bases spanning the gap. CDR1 is MNHEY and CDR2 is SVGAGI in the germline V gene. CDR3 size: 14 residues. The CDR3 nucleotides are TGTGCCAAGAACGGGACCGCGGGGCGGGAGACCCAGTACTTC. Translation: CAKNGTAGRETQYF.

This rearrangement joins TRBV9 to TRBJ2-1, with 8 positions matching TRBD2. The CDR3 covers 16 residues. With 4 bases clipped from V and 4 bases from J, the junction kept 10 bases outside the gene matches. Per the germline V gene, CDR1 is SGDLS and CDR2 is YYNGEE. The CDR3 bases are TGTGCCAGCAGCCTTCTCGGGACTAGTATTTACAATGAGCAGTTCTTC. Translating gives CASSLLGTSIYNEQFF.

This clonotype has just a few counts. The V gene is TRBV19, the J gene TRBJ2-3; D call uncertain. The CDR3 runs 11 residues. Germline V gene sequence: CDR1 LNHDA, CDR2 SQIVND (reference sequence). The V end lost 7 bases, the J end lost 6 bases, and 8 bases lay between the germline ends. CDR3 loop: CASILGDTQYF. CDR3 in DNA: TGTGCCAGTATCCTAGGGGATACGCAGTATTTT.

This clonotype was seen a few times. The chain employs TRBV5-1 and TRBJ1-2; 7 nucleotides line up with TRBD1. The V gene end was trimmed by 0 bases and the J gene end by 4 bases; junction bases not matched to a gene: 3. This CDR3 has 14 amino acids. Germline V gene sequence: CDR1 SGHRS, CDR2 YFSETQ. CDR3 DNA: TGCGCCAGCAGCTTGGAGGGGGCCGGCTATGGCTACACCTTC. Amino acid sequence: CASSLEGAGYGYTF.